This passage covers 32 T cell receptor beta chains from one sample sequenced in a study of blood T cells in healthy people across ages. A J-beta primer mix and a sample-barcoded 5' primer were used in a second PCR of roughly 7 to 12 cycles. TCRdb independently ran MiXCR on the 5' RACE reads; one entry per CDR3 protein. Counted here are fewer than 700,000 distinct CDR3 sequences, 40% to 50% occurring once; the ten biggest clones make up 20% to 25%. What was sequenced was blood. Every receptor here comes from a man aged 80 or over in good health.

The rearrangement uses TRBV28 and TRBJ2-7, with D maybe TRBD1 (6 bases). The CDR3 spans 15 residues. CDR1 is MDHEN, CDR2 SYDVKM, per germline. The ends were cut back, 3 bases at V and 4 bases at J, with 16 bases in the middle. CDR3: CASSFPDSRIYEQYF. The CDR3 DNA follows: TGTGCCAGCAGTTTCCCGGACAGTCGGATATACGAGCAGTACTTC.

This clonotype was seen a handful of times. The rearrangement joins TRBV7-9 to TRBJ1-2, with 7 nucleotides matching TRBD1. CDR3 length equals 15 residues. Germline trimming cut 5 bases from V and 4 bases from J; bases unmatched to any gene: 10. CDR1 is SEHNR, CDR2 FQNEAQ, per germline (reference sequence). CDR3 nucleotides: TGTGCCAGCAGCATTTCAGGGGGAGGAATCTATGGCTACACCTTC. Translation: CASSISGGGIYGYTF.

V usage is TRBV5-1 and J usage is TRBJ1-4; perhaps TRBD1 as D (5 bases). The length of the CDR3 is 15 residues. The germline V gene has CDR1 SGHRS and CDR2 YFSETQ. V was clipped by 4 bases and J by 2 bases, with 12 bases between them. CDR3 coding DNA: TGCGCCAGCAGCACACCCGGGACCACTAATGAAAAACTGTTTTTT. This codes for CASSTPGTTNEKLFF.

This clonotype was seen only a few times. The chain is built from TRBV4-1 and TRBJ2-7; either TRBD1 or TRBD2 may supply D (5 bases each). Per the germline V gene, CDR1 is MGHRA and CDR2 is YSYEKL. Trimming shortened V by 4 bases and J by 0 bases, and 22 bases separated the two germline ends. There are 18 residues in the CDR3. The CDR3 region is CASSLRDGEDLSSYEQYF. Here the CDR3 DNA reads TGCGCCAGCAGCCTACGGGACGGCGAAGACTTGAGCTCCTACGAGCAGTACTTC.

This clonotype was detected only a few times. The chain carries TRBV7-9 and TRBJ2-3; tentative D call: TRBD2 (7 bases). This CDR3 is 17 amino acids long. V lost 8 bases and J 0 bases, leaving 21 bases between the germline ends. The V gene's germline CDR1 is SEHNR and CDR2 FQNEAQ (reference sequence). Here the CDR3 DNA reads TGTGCCAGCTCGGGAGGTGACAGGATACCTAGCACAGATACGCAGTATTTT. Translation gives CASSGGDRIPSTDTQYF.

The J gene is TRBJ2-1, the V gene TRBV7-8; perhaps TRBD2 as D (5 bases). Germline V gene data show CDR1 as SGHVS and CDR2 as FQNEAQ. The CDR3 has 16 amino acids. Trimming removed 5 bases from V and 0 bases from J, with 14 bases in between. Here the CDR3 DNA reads TGTGCCAGCAGCCCGGCCTTGGGGAGCTCCTACAATGAGCAGTTCTTC. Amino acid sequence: CASSPALGSSYNEQFF.

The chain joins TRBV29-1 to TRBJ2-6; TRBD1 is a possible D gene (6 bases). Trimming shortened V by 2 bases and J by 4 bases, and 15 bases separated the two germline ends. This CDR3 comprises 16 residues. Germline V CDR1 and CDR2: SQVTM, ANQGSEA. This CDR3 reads CSVEFQQGLGANVLTF. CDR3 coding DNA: TGCAGCGTTGAATTCCAACAGGGTTTGGGGGCCAACGTCCTGACTTTC.

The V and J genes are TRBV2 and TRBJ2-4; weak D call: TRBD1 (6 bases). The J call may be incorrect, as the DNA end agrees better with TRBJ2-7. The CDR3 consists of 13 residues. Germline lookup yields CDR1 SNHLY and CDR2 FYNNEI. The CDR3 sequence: CASSDRGSYEQYF. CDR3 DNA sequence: TGTGCCAGCAGTGACAGGGGAAGCTACGAGCAGTACTTC.

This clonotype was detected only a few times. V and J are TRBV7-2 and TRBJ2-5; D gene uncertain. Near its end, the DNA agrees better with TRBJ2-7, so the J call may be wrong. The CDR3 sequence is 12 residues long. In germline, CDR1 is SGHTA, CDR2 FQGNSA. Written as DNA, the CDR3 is TGTGCCAGCAACGGGCCCGCCAACGAGCAGTACTTC. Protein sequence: CASNGPANEQYF.

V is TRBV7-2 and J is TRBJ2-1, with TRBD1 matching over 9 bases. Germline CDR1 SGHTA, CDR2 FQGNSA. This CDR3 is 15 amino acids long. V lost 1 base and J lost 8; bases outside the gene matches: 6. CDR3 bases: TGTGCCAGCAGCTTAGAAGGACAGGGGATCTATGAGCAGTTCTTC. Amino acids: CASSLEGQGIYEQFF.

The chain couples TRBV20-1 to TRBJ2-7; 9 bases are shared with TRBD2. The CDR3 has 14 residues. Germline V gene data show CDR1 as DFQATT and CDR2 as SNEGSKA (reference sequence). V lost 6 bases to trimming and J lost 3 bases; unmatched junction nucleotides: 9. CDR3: CSAHGTSRGYEQYF. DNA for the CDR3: TGCAGTGCGCACGGGACTAGCCGGGGCTACGAGCAGTACTTC.

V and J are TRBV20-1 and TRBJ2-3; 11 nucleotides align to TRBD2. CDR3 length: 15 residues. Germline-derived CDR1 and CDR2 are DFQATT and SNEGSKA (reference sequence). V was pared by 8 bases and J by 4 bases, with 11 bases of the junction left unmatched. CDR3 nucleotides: TGCAGTCCCACCCCTAGCGGGAGGTGGGCAGATACGCAGTATTTT. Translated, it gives CSPTPSGRWADTQYF.

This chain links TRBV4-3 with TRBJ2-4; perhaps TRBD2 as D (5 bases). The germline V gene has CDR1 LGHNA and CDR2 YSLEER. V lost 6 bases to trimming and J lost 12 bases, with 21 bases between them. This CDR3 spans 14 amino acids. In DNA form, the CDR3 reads TGCGCCAGCAGTCGGGATATCCACTCGAGCTATCAGTACTTC. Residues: CASSRDIHSSYQYF.

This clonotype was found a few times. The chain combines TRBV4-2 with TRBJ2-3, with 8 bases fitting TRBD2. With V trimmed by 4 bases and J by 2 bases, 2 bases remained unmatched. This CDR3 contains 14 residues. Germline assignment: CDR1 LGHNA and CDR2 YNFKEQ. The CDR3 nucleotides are TGTGCCAGCAGCCTTAGCGGGATCACAGATACGCAGTATTTT. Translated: CASSLSGITDTQYF.

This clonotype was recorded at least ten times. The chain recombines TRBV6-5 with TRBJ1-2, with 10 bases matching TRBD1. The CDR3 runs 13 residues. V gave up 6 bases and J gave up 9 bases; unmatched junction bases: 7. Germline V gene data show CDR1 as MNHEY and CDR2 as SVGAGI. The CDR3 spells CASRPRQGARYTF. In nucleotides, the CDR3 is TGTGCCAGCAGACCGCGACAGGGGGCTCGCTACACCTTC.

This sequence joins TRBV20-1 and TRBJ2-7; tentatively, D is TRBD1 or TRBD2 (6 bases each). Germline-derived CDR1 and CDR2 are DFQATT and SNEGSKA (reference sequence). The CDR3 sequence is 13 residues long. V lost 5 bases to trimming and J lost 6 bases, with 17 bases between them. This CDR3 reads CSAFLGGVREQYF. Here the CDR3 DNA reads TGCAGTGCTTTTCTGGGGGGCGTGCGCGAGCAGTACTTC.

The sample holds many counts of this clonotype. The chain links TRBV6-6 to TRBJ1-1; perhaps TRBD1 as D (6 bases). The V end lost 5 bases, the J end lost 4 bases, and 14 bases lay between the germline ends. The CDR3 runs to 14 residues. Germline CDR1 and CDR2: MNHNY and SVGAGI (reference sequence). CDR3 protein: CASSPPGQSTEAFF. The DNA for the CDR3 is TGTGCCAGCAGTCCTCCCGGACAGTCCACTGAAGCTTTCTTT.

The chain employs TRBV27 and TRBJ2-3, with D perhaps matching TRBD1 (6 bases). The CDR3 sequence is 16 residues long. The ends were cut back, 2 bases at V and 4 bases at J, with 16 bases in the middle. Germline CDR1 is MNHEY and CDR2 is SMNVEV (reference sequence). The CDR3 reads CASSLGQGLFPDTQYF. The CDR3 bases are TGTGCCAGCAGTTTAGGTCAGGGGTTGTTCCCAGATACGCAGTATTTT.

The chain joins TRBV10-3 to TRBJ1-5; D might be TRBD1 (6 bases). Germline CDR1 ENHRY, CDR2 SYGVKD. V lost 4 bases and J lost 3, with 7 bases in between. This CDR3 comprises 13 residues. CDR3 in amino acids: CAISGGANQPQHF. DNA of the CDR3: TGTGCCATCAGTGGGGGGGCCAATCAGCCCCAGCATTTT.

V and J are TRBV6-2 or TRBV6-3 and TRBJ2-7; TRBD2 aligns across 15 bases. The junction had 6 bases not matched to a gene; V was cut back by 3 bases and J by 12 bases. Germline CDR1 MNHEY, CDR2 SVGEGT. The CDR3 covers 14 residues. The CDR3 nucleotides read TGTGCCAGCAGTTATTCAGGGACTAGCGGGAGGCCGTACTTC. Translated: CASSYSGTSGRPYF.

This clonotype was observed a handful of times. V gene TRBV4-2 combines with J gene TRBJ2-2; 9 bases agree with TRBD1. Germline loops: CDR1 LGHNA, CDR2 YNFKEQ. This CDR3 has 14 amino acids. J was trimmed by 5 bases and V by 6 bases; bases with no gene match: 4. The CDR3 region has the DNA TGTGCCAGCAGGCCGGGACAGGGAACCGGGGAGCTGTTTTTT. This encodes CASRPGQGTGELFF.

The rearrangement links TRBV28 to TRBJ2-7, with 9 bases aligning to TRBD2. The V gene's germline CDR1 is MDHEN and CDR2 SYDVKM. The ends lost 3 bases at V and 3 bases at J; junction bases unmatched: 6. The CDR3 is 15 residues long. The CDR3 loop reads CASSLSSGRFYEQYF. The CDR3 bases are TGTGCCAGCAGTTTGTCGAGCGGGAGGTTCTACGAGCAGTACTTC.

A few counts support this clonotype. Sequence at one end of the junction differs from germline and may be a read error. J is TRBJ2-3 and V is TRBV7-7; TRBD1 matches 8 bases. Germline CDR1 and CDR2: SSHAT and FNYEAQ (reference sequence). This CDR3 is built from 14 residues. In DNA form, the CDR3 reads TGTGCTAGCAGCCAGACAGGGGGCACAGATACGCAGTATTTT. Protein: CASSQTGGTDTQYF.

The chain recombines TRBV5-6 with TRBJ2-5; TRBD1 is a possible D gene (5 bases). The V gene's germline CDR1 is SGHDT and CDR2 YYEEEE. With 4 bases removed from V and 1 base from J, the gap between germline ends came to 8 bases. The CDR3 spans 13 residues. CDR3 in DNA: TGTGCCAGCAGCATGGACATCCAAGAGACCCAGTACTTC. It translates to CASSMDIQETQYF.

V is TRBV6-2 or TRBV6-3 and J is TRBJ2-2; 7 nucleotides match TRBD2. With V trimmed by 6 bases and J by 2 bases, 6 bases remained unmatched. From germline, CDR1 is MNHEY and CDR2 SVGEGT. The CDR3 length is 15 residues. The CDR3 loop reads CASSGTILNTGELFF. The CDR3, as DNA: TGTGCCAGCAGCGGGACTATCCTTAACACCGGGGAGCTGTTTTTT.

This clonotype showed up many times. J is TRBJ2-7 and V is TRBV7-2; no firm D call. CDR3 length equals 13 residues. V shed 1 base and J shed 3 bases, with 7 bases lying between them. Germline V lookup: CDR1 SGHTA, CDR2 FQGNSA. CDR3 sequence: CASSLDLGYEQYF. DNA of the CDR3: TGTGCCAGCAGCTTAGATCTGGGCTACGAGCAGTACTTC.

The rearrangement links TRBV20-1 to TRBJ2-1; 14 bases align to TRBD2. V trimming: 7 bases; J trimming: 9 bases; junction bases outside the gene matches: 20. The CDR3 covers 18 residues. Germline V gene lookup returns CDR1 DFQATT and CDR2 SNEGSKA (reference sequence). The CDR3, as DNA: TGCAGTGTCGGAGGCGGACTAGCGGGAGGAACGGGACAGGGTGAGCAGTTCTTC. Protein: CSVGGGLAGGTGQGEQFF.

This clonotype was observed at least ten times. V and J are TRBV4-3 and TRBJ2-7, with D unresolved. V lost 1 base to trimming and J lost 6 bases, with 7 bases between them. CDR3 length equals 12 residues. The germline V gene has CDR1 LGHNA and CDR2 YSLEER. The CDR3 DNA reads TGCGCCAGCAGCCAAGGTGTGGGCGAGCAGTACTTC. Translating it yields CASSQGVGEQYF.

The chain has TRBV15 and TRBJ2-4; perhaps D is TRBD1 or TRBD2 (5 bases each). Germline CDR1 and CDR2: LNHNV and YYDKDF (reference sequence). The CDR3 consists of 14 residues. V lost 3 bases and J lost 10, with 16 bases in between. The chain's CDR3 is CATSRNDRDAIQYF. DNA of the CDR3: TGTGCCACCAGCAGGAATGACCGGGACGCTATTCAGTACTTC.

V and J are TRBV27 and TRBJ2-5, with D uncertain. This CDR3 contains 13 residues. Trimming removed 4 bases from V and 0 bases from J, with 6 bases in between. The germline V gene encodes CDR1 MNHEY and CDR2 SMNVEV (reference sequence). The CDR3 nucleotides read TGTGCCAGCAGTTCCCCGTACCAAGAGACCCAGTACTTC. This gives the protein CASSSPYQETQYF.

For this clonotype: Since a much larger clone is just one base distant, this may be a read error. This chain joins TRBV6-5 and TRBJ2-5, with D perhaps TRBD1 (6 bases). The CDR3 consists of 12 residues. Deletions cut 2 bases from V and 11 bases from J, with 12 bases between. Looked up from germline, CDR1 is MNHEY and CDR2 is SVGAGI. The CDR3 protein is CASSYTGHEQYF. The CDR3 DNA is TGTGCCAGCAGTTACACGGGACATGAGCAGTACTTC.

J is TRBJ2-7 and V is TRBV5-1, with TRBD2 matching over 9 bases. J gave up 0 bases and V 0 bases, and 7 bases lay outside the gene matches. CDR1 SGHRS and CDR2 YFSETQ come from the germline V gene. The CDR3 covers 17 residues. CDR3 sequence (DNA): TGCGCCAGCAGCTTGGCCTATGGTAGCGGGGGCTCCTACGAGCAGTACTTC. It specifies CASSLAYGSGGSYEQYF.